A single sample is the source of the 7 T cell receptor beta chains below, sequenced in a study of control samples from healthy donors and cancer patients. Here immunoSEQ multiplex PCR was the method, and the copy in TCRdb shows in-frame clones only, minus some. The table records over 60,000 clones, about 87% of them present only once. The sequencing input was PBMCs. The receptors come from a woman aged 60-75 years with head and neck cancer.

This clone was found once. The V and J genes are TRBV7-9 and TRBJ2-5; maybe TRBD1 (6 bases). V gave up 6 bases and J gave up 7 bases, with 15 bases separating them. CDR3 length: 13 residues. CDR1 and CDR2 (germline): SEHNR, FQNEAQ (reference sequence). This chain's CDR3 is CASRQDSIGTQYF. CDR3 sequence (DNA): TGTGCCAGCAGACAGGACAGCATAGGGACCCAGTACTTC.

The rearrangement joins TRBV2 to TRBJ1-5, with no clear D. Trimming took off 3 bases at V and 7 bases at J, with 16 bases between the two ends. Germline CDR1 SNHLY, CDR2 FYNNEI. This CDR3 region has 15 residues. CDR3 sequence: CASSDPRRIYQPQHF. DNA for the CDR3: TGTGCCAGCAGTGATCCCAGGAGGATTTACCAGCCCCAGCATTTT.

V usage is TRBV24-1 and J usage is TRBJ1-5; D gene ambiguous. The CDR3 has 14 amino acids. V lost 9 bases and J 2 bases, leaving 13 bases between the germline ends. Per germline, CDR1 KGHDR and CDR2 SFDVKD. CDR3: CATSPGVGNQPQHF. The CDR3 bases are TGTGCCACCTCTCCCGGGGTTGGCAATCAGCCCCAGCATTTT.

CDR3 sequence (DNA): TGTGCCTGGCTTATCGGCTCTGGTTTGGAGACCCAGTACTTC. Encoded protein: CAWLIGSGLETQYF. This chain joins TRBV30 and TRBJ2-5; D is unclear. Germline V CDR1 and CDR2: GTSNPN, SVGIG (reference sequence). The germline V and J ends were trimmed by 5 bases and 5 bases, with 18 bases remaining between them. The CDR3 totals 14 residues.

This chain connects TRBV18 to TRBJ2-1, with 8 positions matching TRBD2. Germline values: CDR1 KGHSH, CDR2 LQKENI. This CDR3 has 16 amino acids. Trimming removed 5 bases from V and 7 bases from J; junction bases left unmatched: 13. DNA for the CDR3: TGTGCCAGCTCATATGCCGGGGGGGTTGGTCGGAATGAGCAGTTCTTC. It translates to CASSYAGGVGRNEQFF. Full variable domain (outside the CDR3, taken from reference TRBV18 and TRBJ2-1): NAGVMQNPRHLVRRRGQEARLRCSPMKGHSHVYWYRQLPEEGLKFMVYLQKENIIDESGMPKERFSAEFPKEGPSILRIQQVVRGDSAAYFCASSYAGGVGRNEQFFGPGTRLTVL.

CDR3 sequence (DNA): TGTGCCTGGAGTGTAGAGACAGAGCAGTACTTC. This sequence encodes CAWSVETEQYF. The gene calls are TRBV30 and TRBJ2-7; no reliable D call. V was cut by 0 bases and J by 7 bases, with 7 bases left in between. This CDR3 comprises 11 residues. CDR1 GTSNPN and CDR2 SVGIG come from the germline V gene (reference sequence).

The chain couples TRBV10-1 to TRBJ2-3; D might be TRBD2 (6 bases). The CDR3 totals 15 residues. The V gene lost 3 bases and the J gene lost 6 bases, with 16 bases spanning the gap. The germline V gene encodes CDR1 WNHNN and CDR2 SYGVQD (reference sequence). The CDR3 here is CASSEEVGRGDTQYF. Here the CDR3 DNA reads TGCGCCAGCAGTGAAGAAGTGGGGCGGGGCGATACGCAGTATTTT.